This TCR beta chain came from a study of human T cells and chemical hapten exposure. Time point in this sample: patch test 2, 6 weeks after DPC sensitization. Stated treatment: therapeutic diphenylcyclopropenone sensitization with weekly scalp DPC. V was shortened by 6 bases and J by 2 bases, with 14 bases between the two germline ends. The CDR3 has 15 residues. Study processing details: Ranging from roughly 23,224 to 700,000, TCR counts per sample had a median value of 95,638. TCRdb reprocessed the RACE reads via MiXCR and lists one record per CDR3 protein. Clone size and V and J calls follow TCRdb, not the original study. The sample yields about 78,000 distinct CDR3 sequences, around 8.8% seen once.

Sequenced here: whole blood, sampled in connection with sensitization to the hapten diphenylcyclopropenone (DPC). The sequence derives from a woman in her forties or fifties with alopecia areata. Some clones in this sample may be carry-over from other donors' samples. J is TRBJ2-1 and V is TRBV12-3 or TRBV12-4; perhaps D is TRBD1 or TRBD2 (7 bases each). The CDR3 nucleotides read TGTGCCAGCAGCCTATCAGGGGGGGCCTACAATGAGCAGTTCTTC. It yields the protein CASSLSGGAYNEQFF.